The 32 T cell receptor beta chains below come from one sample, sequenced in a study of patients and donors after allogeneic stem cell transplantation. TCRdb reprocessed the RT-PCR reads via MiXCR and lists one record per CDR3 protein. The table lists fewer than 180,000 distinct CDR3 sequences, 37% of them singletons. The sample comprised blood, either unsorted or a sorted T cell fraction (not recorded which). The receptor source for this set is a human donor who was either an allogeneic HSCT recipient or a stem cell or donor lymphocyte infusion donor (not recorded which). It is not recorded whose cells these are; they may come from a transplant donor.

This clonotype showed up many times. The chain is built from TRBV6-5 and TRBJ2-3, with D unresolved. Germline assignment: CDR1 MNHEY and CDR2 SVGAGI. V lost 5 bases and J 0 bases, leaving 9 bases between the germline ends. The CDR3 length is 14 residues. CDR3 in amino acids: CASSNGPSTDTQYF. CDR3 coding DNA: TGTGCCAGCAGTAACGGTCCGAGCACAGATACGCAGTATTTT.

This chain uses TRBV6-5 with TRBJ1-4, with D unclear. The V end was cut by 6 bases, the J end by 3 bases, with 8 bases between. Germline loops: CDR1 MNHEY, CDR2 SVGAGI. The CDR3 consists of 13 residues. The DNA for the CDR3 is TGTGCCAGCAGGGACGATCCTAATGAAAAACTGTTTTTT. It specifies CASRDDPNEKLFF.

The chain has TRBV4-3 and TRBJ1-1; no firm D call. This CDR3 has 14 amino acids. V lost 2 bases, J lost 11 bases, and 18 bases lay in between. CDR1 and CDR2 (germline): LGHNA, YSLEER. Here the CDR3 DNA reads TGCGCCAGCAGCCAAAAGTCCGAAGGTGTATCGGCTTTCTTT. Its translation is CASSQKSEGVSAFF.

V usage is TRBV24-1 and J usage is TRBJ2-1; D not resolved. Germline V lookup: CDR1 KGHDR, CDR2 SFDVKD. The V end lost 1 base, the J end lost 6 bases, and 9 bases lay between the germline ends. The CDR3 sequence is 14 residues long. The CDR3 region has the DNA TGTGCCACCAGTGATTTAGGATATCCCAATGAGCAGTTCTTC. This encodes CATSDLGYPNEQFF.

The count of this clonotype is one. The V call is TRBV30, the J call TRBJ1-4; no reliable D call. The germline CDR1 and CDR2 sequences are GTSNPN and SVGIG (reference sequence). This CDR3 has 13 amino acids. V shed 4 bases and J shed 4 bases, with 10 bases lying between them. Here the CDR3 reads CAWTLSVNEKLFF. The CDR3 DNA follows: TGTGCCTGGACCCTCTCAGTTAATGAAAAACTGTTTTTT.

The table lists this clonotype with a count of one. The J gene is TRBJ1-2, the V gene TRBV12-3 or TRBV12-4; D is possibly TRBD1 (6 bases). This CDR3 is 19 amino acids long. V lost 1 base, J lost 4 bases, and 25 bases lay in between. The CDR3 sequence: CASSLVRGHTATSSYGYTF. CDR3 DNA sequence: TGTGCCAGCAGTTTAGTGAGGGGACACACAGCAACCTCCAGCTATGGCTACACCTTC.

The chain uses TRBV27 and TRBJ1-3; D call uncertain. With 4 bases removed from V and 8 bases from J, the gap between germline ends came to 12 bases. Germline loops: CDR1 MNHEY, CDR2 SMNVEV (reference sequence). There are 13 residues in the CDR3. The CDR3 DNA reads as TGTGCCAGCAGTTCCAGCCGGGGTTACACCATATATTTT. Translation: CASSSSRGYTIYF.

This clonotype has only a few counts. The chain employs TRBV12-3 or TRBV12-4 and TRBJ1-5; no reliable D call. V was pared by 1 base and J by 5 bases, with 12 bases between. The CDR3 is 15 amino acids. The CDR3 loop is CASSLGVSIDQPQHF. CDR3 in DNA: TGTGCCAGCAGTTTAGGGGTTTCAATCGATCAGCCCCAGCATTTT.

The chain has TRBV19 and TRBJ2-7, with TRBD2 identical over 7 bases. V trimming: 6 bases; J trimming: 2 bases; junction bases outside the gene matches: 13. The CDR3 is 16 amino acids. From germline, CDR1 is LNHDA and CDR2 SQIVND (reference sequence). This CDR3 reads CASRSHPGGEAYEQYF. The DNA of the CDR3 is TGTGCCAGTAGATCCCACCCGGGGGGAGAGGCCTACGAGCAGTACTTC.

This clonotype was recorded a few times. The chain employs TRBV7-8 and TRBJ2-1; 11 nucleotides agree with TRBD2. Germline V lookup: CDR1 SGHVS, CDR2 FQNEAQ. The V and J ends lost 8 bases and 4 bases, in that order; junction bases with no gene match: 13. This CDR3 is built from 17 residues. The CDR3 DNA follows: TGTGCCAGCGCCGGGTTAGCGGGGGGGCCTGGTTACAATGAGCAGTTCTTC. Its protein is CASAGLAGGPGYNEQFF.

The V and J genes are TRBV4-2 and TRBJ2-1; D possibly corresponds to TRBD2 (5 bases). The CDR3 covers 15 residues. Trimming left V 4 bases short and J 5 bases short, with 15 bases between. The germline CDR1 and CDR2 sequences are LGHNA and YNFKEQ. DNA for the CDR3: TGTGCCAGCAGCCTAGGGAGTGGAGGAGACAATGAGCAGTTCTTC. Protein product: CASSLGSGGDNEQFF.

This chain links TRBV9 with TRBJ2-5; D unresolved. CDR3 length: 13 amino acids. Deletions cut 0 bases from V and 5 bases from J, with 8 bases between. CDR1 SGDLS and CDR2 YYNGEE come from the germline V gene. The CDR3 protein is CASSVGLGETQYF. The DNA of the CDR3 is TGTGCCAGCAGCGTAGGACTTGGTGAGACCCAGTACTTC.

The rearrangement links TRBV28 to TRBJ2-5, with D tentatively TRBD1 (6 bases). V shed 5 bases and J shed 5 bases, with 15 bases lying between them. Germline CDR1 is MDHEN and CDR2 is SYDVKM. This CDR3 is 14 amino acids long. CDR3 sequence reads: CASSPLDQGETQYF. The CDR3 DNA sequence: TGTGCCAGCAGTCCCCTTGATCAGGGGGAGACCCAGTACTTC.

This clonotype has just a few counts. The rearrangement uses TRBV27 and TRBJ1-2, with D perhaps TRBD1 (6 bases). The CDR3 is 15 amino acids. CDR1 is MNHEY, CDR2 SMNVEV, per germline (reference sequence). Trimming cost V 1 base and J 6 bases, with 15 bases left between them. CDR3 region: CASSLYKTQGNGYTF. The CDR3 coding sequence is TGTGCCAGCAGTTTATACAAAACACAGGGTAATGGCTACACCTTC.

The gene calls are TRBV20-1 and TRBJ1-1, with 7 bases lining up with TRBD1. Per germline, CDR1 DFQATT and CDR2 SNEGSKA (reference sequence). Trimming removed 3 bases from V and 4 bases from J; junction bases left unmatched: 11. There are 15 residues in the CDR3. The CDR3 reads CSASLQGGRSTEAFF. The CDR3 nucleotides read TGCAGTGCTAGCCTGCAGGGGGGTCGAAGCACTGAAGCTTTCTTT.

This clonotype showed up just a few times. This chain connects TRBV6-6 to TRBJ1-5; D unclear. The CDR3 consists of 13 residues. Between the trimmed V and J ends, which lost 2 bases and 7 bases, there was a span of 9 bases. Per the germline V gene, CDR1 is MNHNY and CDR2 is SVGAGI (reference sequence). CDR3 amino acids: CASSYPPRQPQHF. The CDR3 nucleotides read TGTGCCAGCAGTTACCCACCGAGGCAGCCCCAGCATTTT.

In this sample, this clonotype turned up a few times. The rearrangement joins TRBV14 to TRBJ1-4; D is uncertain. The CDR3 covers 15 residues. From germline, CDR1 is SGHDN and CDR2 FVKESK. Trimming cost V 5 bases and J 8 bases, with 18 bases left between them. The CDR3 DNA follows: TGTGCCAGCAGCAACAGTGCGGGTTCTTGGGAAAAACTGTTTTTT. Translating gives CASSNSAGSWEKLFF.

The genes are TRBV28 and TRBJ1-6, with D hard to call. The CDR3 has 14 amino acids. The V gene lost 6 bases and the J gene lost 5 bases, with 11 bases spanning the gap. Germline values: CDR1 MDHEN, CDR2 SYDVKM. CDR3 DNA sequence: TGTGCCAGCAGACCCCCCCGGGATAATTCACCCCTCCACTTT. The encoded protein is CASRPPRDNSPLHF. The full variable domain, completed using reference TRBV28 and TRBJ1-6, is DVKVTQSSRYLVKRTGEKVFLECVQDMDHENMFWYRQDPGLGLRLIYFSYDVKMKEKGDIPEGYSVSREKKERFSLILESASTNQTSMYLCASRPPRDNSPLHFGNGTRLTVT.

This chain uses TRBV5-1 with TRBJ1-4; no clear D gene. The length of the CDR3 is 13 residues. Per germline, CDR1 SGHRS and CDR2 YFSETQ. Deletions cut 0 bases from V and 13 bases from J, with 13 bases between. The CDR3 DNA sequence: TGCGCCAGCAGCTTGGCGGGCAGATCAGGACTGTTTTTT. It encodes CASSLAGRSGLFF. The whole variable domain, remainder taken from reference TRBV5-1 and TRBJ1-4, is KAGVTQTPRYLIKTRGQQVTLSCSPISGHRSVSWYQQTPGQGLQFLFEYFSETQRNKGNFPGRFSGRQFSNSRSEMNVSTLELGDSALYLCASSLAGRSGLFFGSGTQLSVL.

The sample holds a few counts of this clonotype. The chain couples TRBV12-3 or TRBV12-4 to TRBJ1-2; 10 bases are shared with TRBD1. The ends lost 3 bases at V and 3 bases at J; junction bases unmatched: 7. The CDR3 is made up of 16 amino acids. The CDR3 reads CASSFGTGVLHYGYTF. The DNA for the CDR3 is TGTGCCAGCAGTTTCGGGACAGGGGTTTTGCACTATGGCTACACCTTC.

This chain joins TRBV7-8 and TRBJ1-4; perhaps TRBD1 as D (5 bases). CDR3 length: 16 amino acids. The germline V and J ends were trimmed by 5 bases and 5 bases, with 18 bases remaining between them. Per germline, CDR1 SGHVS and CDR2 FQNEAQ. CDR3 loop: CASSPDDRLRNEKLFF. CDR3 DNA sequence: TGTGCCAGCAGCCCCGATGACAGACTCCGAAATGAAAAACTGTTTTTT. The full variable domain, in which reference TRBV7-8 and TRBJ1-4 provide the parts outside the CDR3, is GAGVSQSPRYKVAKRGQDVALRCDPISGHVSLFWYQQALGQGPEFLTYFQNEAQLDKSGLPSDRFFAERPEGSVSTLKIQRTQQEDSAVYLCASSPDDRLRNEKLFFGSGTQLSVL.

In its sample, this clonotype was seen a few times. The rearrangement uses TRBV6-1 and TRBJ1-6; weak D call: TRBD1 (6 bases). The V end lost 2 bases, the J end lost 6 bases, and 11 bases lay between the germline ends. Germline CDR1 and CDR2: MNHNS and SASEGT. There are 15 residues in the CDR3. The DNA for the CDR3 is TGTGCCAGCAGTGAATGGTCAGGGGTTAATTCACCCCTCCACTTT. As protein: CASSEWSGVNSPLHF.

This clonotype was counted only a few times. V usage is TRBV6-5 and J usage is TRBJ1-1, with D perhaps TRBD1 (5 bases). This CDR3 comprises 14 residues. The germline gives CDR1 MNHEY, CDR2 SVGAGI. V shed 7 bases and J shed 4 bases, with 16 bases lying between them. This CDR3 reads CASKGRVEVTEAFF. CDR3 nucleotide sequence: TGTGCCAGCAAAGGCAGGGTTGAGGTCACTGAAGCTTTCTTT.

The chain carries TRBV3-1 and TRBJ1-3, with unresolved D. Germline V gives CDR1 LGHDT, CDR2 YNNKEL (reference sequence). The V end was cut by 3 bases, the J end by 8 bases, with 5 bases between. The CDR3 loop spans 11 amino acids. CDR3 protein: CASSQSDTIYF. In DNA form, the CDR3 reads TGTGCCAGCAGCCAGTCCGACACCATATATTTT.

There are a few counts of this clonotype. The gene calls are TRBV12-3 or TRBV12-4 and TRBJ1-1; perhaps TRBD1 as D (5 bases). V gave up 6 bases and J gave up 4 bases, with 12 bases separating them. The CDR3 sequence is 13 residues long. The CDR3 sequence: CASRPTGATEAFF. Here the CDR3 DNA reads TGTGCCAGCAGGCCCACCGGGGCCACTGAAGCTTTCTTT.

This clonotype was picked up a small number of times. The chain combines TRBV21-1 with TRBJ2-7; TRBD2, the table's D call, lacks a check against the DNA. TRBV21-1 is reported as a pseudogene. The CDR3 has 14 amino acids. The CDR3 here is CASSKEEGLREQYV. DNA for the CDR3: TGTGCCAGCAGCAAAGAGGAGGGGCTAAGGGAGCAGTACGTC.

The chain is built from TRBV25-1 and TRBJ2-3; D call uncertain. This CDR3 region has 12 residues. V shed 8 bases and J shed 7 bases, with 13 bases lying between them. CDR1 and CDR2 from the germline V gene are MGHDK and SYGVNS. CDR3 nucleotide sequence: TGTGCCAGCGGCGAGTTTCCTAATACGCAGTATTTT. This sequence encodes CASGEFPNTQYF.

In nucleotides, the CDR3 is TGTGCCAGCAGCCCACTGGGGATCACTGAAGCTTTCTTT. Translating it yields CASSPLGITEAFF. The chain carries TRBV5-6 and TRBJ1-1; D is undetermined. Germline V CDR1 and CDR2: SGHDT, YYEEEE. The V and J ends lost 4 bases and 4 bases respectively, with 11 bases between them. The CDR3 is made up of 13 amino acids.

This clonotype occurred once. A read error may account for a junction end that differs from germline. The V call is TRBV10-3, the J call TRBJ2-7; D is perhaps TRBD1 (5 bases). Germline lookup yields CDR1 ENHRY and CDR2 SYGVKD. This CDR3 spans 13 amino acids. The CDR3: CAIGEQALYEQYF. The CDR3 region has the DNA TGTGCCATCGGTGAACAGGCGCTCTACGAGCAGTACTTC.

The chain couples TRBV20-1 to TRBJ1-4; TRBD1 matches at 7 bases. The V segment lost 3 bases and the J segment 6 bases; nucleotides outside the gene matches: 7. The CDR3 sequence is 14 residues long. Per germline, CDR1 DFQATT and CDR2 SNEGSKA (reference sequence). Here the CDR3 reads CSASNRGLDEKLFF. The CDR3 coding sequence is TGCAGTGCTAGCAACAGGGGATTGGATGAAAAACTGTTTTTT.

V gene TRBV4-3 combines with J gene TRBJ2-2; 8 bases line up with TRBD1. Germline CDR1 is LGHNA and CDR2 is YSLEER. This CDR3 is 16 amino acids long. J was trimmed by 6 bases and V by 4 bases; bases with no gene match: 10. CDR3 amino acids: CASSPHLGQGSGELFF. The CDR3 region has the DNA TGCGCCAGCAGCCCCCATTTAGGACAGGGATCCGGGGAGCTGTTTTTT.

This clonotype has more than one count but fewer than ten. CDR3 nucleotide sequence: TGTGCCAGCAGTTATCTTGGCTCGGGCTATGGCTACACCTTC. Translated: CASSYLGSGYGYTF. The genes are TRBV6-5 and TRBJ1-2; D unclear. Germline V CDR1 and CDR2: MNHEY, SVGAGI. Trimming removed 3 bases from V and 4 bases from J, with 12 bases in between. This CDR3 has 14 residues.